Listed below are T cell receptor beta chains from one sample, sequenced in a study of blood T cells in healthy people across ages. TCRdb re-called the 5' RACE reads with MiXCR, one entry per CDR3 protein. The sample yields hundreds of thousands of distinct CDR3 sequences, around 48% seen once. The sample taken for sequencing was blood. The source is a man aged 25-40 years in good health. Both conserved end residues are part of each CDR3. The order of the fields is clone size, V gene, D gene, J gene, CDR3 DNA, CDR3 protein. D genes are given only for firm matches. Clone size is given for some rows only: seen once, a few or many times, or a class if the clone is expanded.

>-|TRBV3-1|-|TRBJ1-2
TGTGCCAGCAGCTTAACCGGCGGTCGGGGAGCCTATGGCTACACCTTC
CASSLTGGRGAYGYTF
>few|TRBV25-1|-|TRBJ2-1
TGTGCCAGCAGTGAATCCGCGGGCAGAAGCCCGTACAATGAGCAGTTCTTC
CASSESAGRSPYNEQFF
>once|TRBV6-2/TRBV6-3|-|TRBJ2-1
TGTGCCAGCGGCGTTTCTCCCGGGGCCTACAATGAGCGGTTCTTC
CASGVSPGAYNERFF
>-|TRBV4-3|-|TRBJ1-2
TGCGCCAGCAGCCAAGACCCGACATACTATGGCTACACCTTC
CASSQDPTYYGYTF
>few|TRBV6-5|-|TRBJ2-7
TGTGCCAGCAGTTACCGTCCGGGGGCCTACGAGCAGTACTTC
CASSYRPGAYEQYF
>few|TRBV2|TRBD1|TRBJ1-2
TGTGCCAGCAGTGAAGAGACAGGGGTTAACTATGGCTACACCTTC
CASSEETGVNYGYTF
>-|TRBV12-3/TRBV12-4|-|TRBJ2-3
TGTGCCAGCAGCCCCGGCATCGGGGATCATACGCAGTATTTT
CASSPGIGDHTQYF
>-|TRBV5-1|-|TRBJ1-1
TGCGCCAGCAGCCCCGTTGGGAGGCCAATGAACACTGAAGCTTTCTTT
CASSPVGRPMNTEAFF
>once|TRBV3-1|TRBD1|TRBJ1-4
TGTGCCAGCAGCGGAACCGGGACAGGGGGTGAAAAACTGTTTTTT
CASSGTGTGGEKLFF
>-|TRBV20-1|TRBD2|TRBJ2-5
TGCAGTGCTAGAGATTTTAGCGGGGGGTCATACAATGAGCAGTACTTC
CSARDFSGGSYNEQYF
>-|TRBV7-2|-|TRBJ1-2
TGTGCCAGCAGCTTCGTCGGGGCAGGATTTAACTATGGCTACACCTTC
CASSFVGAGFNYGYTF
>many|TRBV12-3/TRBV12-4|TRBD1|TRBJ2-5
TGTGCCAGCAGTAATCCGGGACAGGGGAAAGAGACCCAGTACTTC
CASSNPGQGKETQYF
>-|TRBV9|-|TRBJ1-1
TGTGCCAGCAGCCCTAGCGTGACGGCTGAAGCTTTCTTT
CASSPSVTAEAFF
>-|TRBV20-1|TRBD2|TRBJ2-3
TGCAGTGCCTACCTTGGAGCGGGGGGGCCTACAGATACGCAGTATTTT
CSAYLGAGGPTDTQYF
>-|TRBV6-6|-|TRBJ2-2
TGTGCCAGCACTCTGGTCCAGGGGGGGGCCGGGGAGCTGTTTTTT
CASTLVQGGAGELFF
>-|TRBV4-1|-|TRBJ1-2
TGCGCCAGCAGCCAGGCAAAGACCGTCGGCTACACCTTC
CASSQAKTVGYTF
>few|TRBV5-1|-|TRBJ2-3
TGCGCCAGCAGCCACCCCGGAGCTGAGACAGATACGCAGTATTTT
CASSHPGAETDTQYF
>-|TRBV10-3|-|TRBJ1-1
TGTGCCATCAGTGCGTCAGGGGTGAACACTGAAGCTTTCTTT
CAISASGVNTEAFF
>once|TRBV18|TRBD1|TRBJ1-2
TGTGCCAGCTCACCCCAGGACAGGGACTATGGCTACACCTTC
CASSPQDRDYGYTF
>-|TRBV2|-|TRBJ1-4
TGTGCCAGCAGCTCGAACCGGGACATACGTTATGAAAAACTGTTTTTT
CASSSNRDIRYEKLFF
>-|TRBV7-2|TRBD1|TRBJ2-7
TGTGCCAGCAGCTACCCGGGACAGGGGAAATACGAGCAGTACTTC
CASSYPGQGKYEQYF
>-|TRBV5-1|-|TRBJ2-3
TGCGCCAGCAGCCCCTCGGTCGTCCACACAGATACGCAGTATTTT
CASSPSVVHTDTQYF
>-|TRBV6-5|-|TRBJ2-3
TGTGCCAGCAGGCCGGGACGTTTCTATACGCAGTATTTT
CASRPGRFYTQYF
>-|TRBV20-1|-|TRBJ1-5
TGCAGTGCTAGAGGGACACGTAATCAGCCCCAGCATTTT
CSARGTRNQPQHF
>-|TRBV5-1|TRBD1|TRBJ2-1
TGCGCCAGCAGCTTGGACCCCCCGGGACAGGGGTACAATGAGCAGTTCTTC
CASSLDPPGQGYNEQFF
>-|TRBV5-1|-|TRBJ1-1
TGCGCCAGCAGCGTGGAGGGAATAGGCGAAGCTTTCTTT
CASSVEGIGEAFF
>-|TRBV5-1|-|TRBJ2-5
TGCGCCAGCAGCTCGCGAGACGGACCGGAAGAGACCCAGTACTTC
CASSSRDGPEETQYF
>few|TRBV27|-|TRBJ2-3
TGTGCCAGCAGTTTCACGGAGAGCACAGATACGCAGTATTTT
CASSFTESTDTQYF
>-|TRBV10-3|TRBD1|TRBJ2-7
TGTGCCATCAGTGGAGGACAGGGGGAGAGGCAGTACTTC
CAISGGQGERQYF
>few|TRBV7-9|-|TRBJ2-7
TGTGCCAGCAGCGACAGGGACGGGAGCTCCTACGAGCAGTACTTC
CASSDRDGSSYEQYF
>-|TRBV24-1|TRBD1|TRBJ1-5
TGTGCCACCGGGGACAGGGGCAGGAATCAGCCCCAGCATTTT
CATGDRGRNQPQHF
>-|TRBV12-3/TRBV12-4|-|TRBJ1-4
TGTGCTAGCACCAGGGACGAAAAACTGTTTTTT
CASTRDEKLFF
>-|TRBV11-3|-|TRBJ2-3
TGTGCCAGCAGCTTAGAAGCACTTTCCACAGATACGCAGTATTTT
CASSLEALSTDTQYF
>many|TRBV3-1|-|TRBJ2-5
TGTGCCAGCAGCCGGAGTGGAGAGACCCAGTACTTC
CASSRSGETQYF
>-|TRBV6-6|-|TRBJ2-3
TGTGCCAGCAGTTACTCGAGTTACACAGATACGCAGTATTTT
CASSYSSYTDTQYF
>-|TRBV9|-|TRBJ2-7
TGTGCCAGCAGCGTAAGTTATGGGGCCCAATACGAGCAGTACTTC
CASSVSYGAQYEQYF
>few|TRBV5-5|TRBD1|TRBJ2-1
TGTGCCAGCAGCTTGGTCTGGACAGGTGACTACAATGAGCAGTTCTTC
CASSLVWTGDYNEQFF
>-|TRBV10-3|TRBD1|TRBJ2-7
TGTGCCATCAGTGAATTCCGGGACAGGGGTAACGAGCAGTACTTC
CAISEFRDRGNEQYF
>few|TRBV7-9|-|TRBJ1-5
TGTGCCAGCAGCCAAGGGGTTGGGACGGGCAATCAGCCCCAGCATTTT
CASSQGVGTGNQPQHF
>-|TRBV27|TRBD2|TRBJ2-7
TGTGCCAGCAGTTTAACCAGCTCCGGGACTAGCGCATACGAGCAGTACTTC
CASSLTSSGTSAYEQYF
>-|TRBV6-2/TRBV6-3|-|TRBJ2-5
TGTGCCAGCATGAAGGGGCGGAAGAAAGAGACCCAGTACTTC
CASMKGRKKETQYF
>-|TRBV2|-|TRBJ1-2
TGTGCCAGCAGTCGCACCGAACCTAACTATGGCTACACCTTC
CASSRTEPNYGYTF
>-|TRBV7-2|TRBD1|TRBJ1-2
TGTGCCAGCAGCTTGACAGGGGGCGTCGGCTATGGCTACACCTTC
CASSLTGGVGYGYTF
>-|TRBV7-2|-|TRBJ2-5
TGTGCCAGCAGCTTAGATCTGGCGGCCCAGTACTTC
CASSLDLAAQYF
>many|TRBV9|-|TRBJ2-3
TGTGCCAGCAGCGTAGATGGCAATGGGGCATCACAGTATTTT
CASSVDGNGASQYF
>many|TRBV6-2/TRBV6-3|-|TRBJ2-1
TGTGCCAGCAGTCGGGGGCAAGAAAACAATGAGCAGTTCTTC
CASSRGQENNEQFF
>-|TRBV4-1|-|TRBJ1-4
TGCGCCAGCAGCCAAGCGGACAGAGTGAAGAGTGTGCTGTTTTTT
CASSQADRVKSVLFF
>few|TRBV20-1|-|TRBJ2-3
TGCAGTGCTAGAGAAGGGGGGGTCGTCACAGATACGCAGTATTTT
CSAREGGVVTDTQYF
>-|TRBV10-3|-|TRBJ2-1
TGTGCCATCAGCAGACAGCTACACGACAATGAGCAGTTCTTC
CAISRQLHDNEQFF
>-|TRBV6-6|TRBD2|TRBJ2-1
TGTGCCAGCAGCGAAATAGCGGGGGGACGTGGTGAGCAGTTCTTC
CASSEIAGGRGEQFF
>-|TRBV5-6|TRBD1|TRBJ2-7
TGTGCCAGCAGCGGGGCTCCGGGACAGTTGAGCTCCTACGAGCAGTACTTC
CASSGAPGQLSSYEQYF
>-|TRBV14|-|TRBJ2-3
TGTGCCAGCAACCAAGATATGACTACGCAGTATTTT
CASNQDMTTQYF
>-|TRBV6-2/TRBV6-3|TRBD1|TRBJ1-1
TGTGCCAGCAGTTCGGACAGGGAGTACACTGAAGCTTTCTTT
CASSSDREYTEAFF